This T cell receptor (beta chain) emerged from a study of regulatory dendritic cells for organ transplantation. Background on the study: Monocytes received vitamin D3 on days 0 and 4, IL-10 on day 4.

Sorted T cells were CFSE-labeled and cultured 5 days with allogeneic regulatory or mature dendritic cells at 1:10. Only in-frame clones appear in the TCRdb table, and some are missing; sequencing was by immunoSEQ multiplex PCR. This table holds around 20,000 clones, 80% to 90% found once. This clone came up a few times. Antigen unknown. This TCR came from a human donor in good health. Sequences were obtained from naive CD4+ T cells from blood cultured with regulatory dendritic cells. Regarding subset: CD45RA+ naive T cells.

The CDR3 spells CASSVDRVGGYTF. DNA of the CDR3: TGTGCCAGCAGCGTTGACAGGGTCGGCGGCTACACCTTC. The chain employs TRBV7-8 and TRBJ1-2; 7 nucleotides line up with TRBD1. Germline values: CDR1 SGHVS, CDR2 FQNEAQ. The J segment lost 8 bases and the V segment lost 5 bases, leaving 8 bases of the junction unmatched. The CDR3 runs 13 residues.